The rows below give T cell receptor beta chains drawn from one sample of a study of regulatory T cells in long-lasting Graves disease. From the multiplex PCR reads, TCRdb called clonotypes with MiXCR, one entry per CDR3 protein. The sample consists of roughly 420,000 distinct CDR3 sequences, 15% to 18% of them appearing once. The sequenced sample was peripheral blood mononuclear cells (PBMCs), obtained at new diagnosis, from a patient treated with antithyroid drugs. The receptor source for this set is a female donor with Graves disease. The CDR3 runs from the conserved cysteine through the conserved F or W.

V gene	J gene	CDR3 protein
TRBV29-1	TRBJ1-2	CSVERAEDYGYTF
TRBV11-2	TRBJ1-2	CASSRTGSPNYGYTF
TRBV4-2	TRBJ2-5	CASSQDGQGQETQYF
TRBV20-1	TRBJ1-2	CSAKNWAGRNYGYTF
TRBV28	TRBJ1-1	CASRLDNAGCYTEAFF
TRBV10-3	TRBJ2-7	CAILSGQGLAYEQYF
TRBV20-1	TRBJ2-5	CSAHSSVSSGGFSETQYF
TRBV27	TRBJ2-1	CASTKGLDLNEQFF
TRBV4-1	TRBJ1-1	CAGSQGSVQANTEAFF
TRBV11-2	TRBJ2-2	CASSRRSGLSTGELFF
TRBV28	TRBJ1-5	CASSPVVGVGQPQHF
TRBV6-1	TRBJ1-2	CASSGRDRAPLANYGYTF
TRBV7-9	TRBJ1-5	CASSLGGAQPQHF
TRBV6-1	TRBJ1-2	CASSEPTIYTF
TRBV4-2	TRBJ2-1	CASSTGPSGSRRNEQFF
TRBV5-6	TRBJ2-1	CASSDLRDSVYNEQFF
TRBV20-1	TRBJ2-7	CSAREGGGSWEQYF
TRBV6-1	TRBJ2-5	CASSEAAGIQETQYF
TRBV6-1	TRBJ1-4	CASGSTNEKLFF
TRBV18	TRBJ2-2	CASSPSDRGFTGELFF
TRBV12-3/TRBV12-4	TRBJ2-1	CASSHLAGAGNEQFF
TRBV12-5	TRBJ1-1	CASGQGVNTEAFF
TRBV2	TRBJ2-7	CASSGGQGSYEQYF
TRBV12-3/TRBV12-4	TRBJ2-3	CASSSLAGGPTTSDTQYF
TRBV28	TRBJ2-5	CASSLDTSGRGETQYF
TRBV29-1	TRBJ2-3	CSVEQGAMDTQYF
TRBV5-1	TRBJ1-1	CASSLVRTGSTEAFF
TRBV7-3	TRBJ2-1	CASSGLAGTDNEQFF
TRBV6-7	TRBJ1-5	CASSYSTGLGESNQPQHF
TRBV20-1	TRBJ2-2	CSASGTGELFF
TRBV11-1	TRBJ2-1	CASSFPRAGGPSYNEQFF
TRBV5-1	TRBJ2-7	CASSKRPGTGLDEQYF
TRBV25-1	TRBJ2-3	CASSEFEDTQYF
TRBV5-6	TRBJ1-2	CASSLGHRGGYGYTF
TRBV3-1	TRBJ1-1	CASSQDGRAANTEAFF
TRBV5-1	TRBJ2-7	CASRFGTGDSYEQYF
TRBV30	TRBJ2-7	CAWSPPRLSYEQYF
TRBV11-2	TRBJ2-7	CASSLVDGPYEQYF
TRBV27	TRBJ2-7	CASSLKGQGRDEQYF
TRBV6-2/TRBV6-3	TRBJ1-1	CANKEGEGHTEAFF
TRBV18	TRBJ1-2	CASSQGTGHGNYGYTF
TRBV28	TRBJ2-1	CASSRTSGERNEQFF
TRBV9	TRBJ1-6	CASSPRGRGRDSPLHF
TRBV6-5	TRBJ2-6	CASSYSTGAGANVLTF
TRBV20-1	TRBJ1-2	CSATTPTGGPYGYTF
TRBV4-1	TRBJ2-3	CASSRKGSRDTDTQYF
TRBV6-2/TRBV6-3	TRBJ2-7	CASSAGTVDYEQYF
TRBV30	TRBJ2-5	CAWLGTEQETQYF
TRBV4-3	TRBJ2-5	CASSPDRGTQETQYF
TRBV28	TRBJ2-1	CASNRDRETNEQFF
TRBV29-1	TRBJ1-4	CSVEQGAEEKLFF
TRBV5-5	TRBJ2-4	CASSSEQGARNIQYF
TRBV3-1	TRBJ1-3	CASSQASSGNTIYF
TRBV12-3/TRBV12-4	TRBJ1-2	CASSGIRGRNYGYTF
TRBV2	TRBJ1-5	CASSGTAYSNQPQHF
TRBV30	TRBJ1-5	CAWSAFPGRRPQHF
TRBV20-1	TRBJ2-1	CSARWWQRNEQFF
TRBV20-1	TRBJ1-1	CSARRGRGRDTEAFF